A single sample gave rise to the 29 T cell receptor beta chains below, sequenced in a study of identical twins. TCRdb ran MiXCR on the 5' RACE reads and lists one entry per CDR3 protein. The table lists hundreds of thousands of distinct CDR3 sequences, about 8.3% of them singletons. The sample was also linked to a second study, of yellow fever vaccine responses in identical twins.

Source material: memory (CD45RO+) T cells sorted from blood. All receptors come from a woman aged 18-30 years in good health.

This clonotype was counted only a few times. This rearrangement joins TRBV7-6 to TRBJ2-3; 7 bases match TRBD1. CDR1 is SGHVS and CDR2 is FNYEAQ in the germline V gene. The CDR3 is 16 residues long. V was pared by 2 bases and J by 2 bases, with 7 bases of the junction left unmatched. The CDR3 sequence is CASSLQPGQYTDTQYF. Written as DNA, the CDR3 is TGTGCCAGCAGCTTACAGCCGGGACAGTACACAGATACGCAGTATTTT.

This clonotype has more than one count but fewer than ten. The chain has TRBV5-1 and TRBJ1-3, with D hard to call. This CDR3 comprises 14 residues. Germline V lookup: CDR1 SGHRS, CDR2 YFSETQ. Between the trimmed V and J ends, which lost 2 bases and 4 bases, there was a span of 10 bases. CDR3: CASSLTGVGNTIYF. The CDR3 nucleotides read TGCGCCAGCAGCTTAACCGGGGTCGGAAACACCATATATTTT.

This clonotype was observed a few times. The chain carries TRBV24-1 and TRBJ2-1, with D possibly TRBD2 on 6 matching bases. Germline loops: CDR1 KGHDR, CDR2 SFDVKD. This CDR3 spans 15 amino acids. Trimming cost V 4 bases and J 4 bases, with 13 bases left between them. The CDR3 here is CATSDPTRGYNEQFF. DNA of the CDR3: TGTGCCACCAGTGACCCGACTAGGGGTTACAATGAGCAGTTCTTC.

In its sample, this clonotype was seen many times. The genes are TRBV6-6 and TRBJ2-5; the D is unclear. The CDR3 runs 13 residues. In germline, CDR1 is MNHNY, CDR2 SVGAGI (reference sequence). V lost 5 bases and J 5 bases, leaving 12 bases between the germline ends. CDR3 in DNA: TGTGCCAGCAGTCCTGTAGATTCGGAGACCCAGTACTTC. It yields the protein CASSPVDSETQYF.

The chain recombines TRBV11-1 with TRBJ2-7; 10 bases fit TRBD2. The CDR3 consists of 21 residues. Per the germline V gene, CDR1 is SGHAT and CDR2 is FQDESV (reference sequence). The junction had 22 bases not matched to a gene; V was cut back by 3 bases and J by 2 bases. CDR3 DNA: TGTGCCAGCAGCTTCGAGCGGGAGGGCCAACCCGAGCCATTGGTTCCCTACGAGCAGTACTTC. Amino acids: CASSFEREGQPEPLVPYEQYF.

This clonotype was observed a few times. This chain uses TRBV7-6 with TRBJ2-5, with no clear D. The CDR3 sequence is 14 residues long. Germline values: CDR1 SGHVS, CDR2 FNYEAQ. Trimming removed 0 bases at V and 4 bases at J, with 9 bases between. CDR3 DNA: TGTGCCAGCAGCTTAGCGGCCTGGGCAGAGACCCAGTACTTC. It specifies CASSLAAWAETQYF.

This clonotype has ten or more counts. The chain couples TRBV5-1 to TRBJ1-2, with 8 nucleotides matching TRBD1. J lost 6 bases, V lost 3 bases, and 4 bases had no gene match. The CDR3 runs to 13 residues. Germline V lookup: CDR1 SGHRS, CDR2 YFSETQ. CDR3 nucleotides: TGCGCCAGCAGCTACCAGGGGGCCGATGGCTACACCTTC. It yields the protein CASSYQGADGYTF.

The chain uses TRBV11-2 and TRBJ2-6; no clear D gene. V lost 5 bases, J lost 1 base, and 18 bases lay in between. The CDR3 length is 18 residues. CDR1 and CDR2 from the germline V gene are SGHAT and FQNNGV. Here the CDR3 reads CASSKYRTENSGANVLTF. The DNA of the CDR3 is TGTGCCAGCAGCAAATACCGAACCGAAAATTCTGGGGCCAACGTCCTGACTTTC.

This clonotype has at least ten counts. The V and J genes are TRBV25-1 and TRBJ2-2, with 8 bases that match TRBD1. Germline CDR1 and CDR2: MGHDK and SYGVNS. The CDR3 totals 17 residues. J was trimmed by 6 bases and V by 0 bases; bases with no gene match: 9. The DNA for the CDR3 is TGTGCCAGCAGTGAATACCCCGGACAGGGCGAGTCCGGGGAGCTGTTTTTT. Protein sequence: CASSEYPGQGESGELFF.

This clonotype is medium-sized in the sample. The chain has TRBV12-3 or TRBV12-4 and TRBJ2-1, with 12 positions matching TRBD2. CDR3 length: 16 residues. V lost 6 bases and J lost 7; bases outside the gene matches: 10. CDR3 in amino acids: CASRTRLAGESNEQFF. The CDR3 coding sequence is TGTGCCAGCAGGACTCGACTAGCGGGAGAGTCGAATGAGCAGTTCTTC.

The CDR3 loop is CATSREDVVGNTGELFF. In DNA form, the CDR3 reads TGTGCCACCAGCAGAGAGGATGTGGTCGGGAACACCGGGGAGCTGTTTTTT. This chain joins TRBV15 and TRBJ2-2, with unresolved D. CDR1 is LNHNV and CDR2 is YYDKDF in the germline V gene (reference sequence). The CDR3 spans 17 residues. Trimming removed 0 bases from V and 1 base from J, with 12 bases in between.

This rearrangement joins TRBV20-1 to TRBJ2-7; TRBD1 or TRBD2 may be the D gene (5 bases each). This CDR3 comprises 12 residues. Germline CDR1 DFQATT, CDR2 SNEGSKA (reference sequence). The V and J ends lost 0 bases and 3 bases respectively, with 6 bases between them. CDR3 sequence reads: CSAREGVYEQYV. The CDR3 DNA follows: TGCAGTGCTAGAGAGGGGGTCTACGAGCAGTACGTC.

The table lists this clonotype with a few counts. The chain employs TRBV18 and TRBJ2-2, with 9 bases fitting TRBD1. Germline CDR1 is KGHSH and CDR2 is LQKENI. There are 17 residues in the CDR3. The trim removed 3 bases at V and 2 bases at J, leaving 7 bases unmatched. CDR3: CASSPIPGQGNTGELFF. In DNA form, the CDR3 reads TGTGCCAGCTCACCTATTCCGGGACAGGGAAACACCGGGGAGCTGTTTTTT.

This clonotype came up many times. This chain connects TRBV12-3 or TRBV12-4 to TRBJ2-3; D call uncertain. The V and J ends lost 3 bases and 4 bases respectively, with 8 bases between them. This CDR3 is 13 amino acids long. CDR3 DNA sequence: TGTGCCAGCAGTTTTCGGCGTTCAGATACGCAGTATTTT. It translates to CASSFRRSDTQYF.

The chain joins TRBV27 to TRBJ2-2; TRBD2 agrees at 11 bases. The CDR3 is 17 amino acids. Germline-derived CDR1 and CDR2 are MNHEY and SMNVEV (reference sequence). The ends lost 6 bases at V and 6 bases at J; junction bases unmatched: 12. The CDR3 DNA is TGTGCCAGCAGGGCTACTAGCGGGAGAAGTTCGTCCGGGGAGCTGTTTTTT. Protein product: CASRATSGRSSSGELFF.

This clonotype was recorded a few times. V is TRBV6-5 and J is TRBJ2-4, with 8 bases lining up with TRBD1. V shed 0 bases and J 5 bases; nucleotides not matched to a gene: 12. CDR1 and CDR2 (germline): MNHEY, SVGAGI. The CDR3 sequence is 18 residues long. In DNA, the CDR3 is TGTGCCAGCAGTTACTCCCCCCTCTCGACAGGGGTCCAAAACATTCAGTACTTC. It codes for CASSYSPLSTGVQNIQYF.

This clonotype was observed many times. V usage is TRBV4-1 and J usage is TRBJ2-3, with D possibly being TRBD2 (5 bases). This CDR3 has 15 amino acids. The V gene lost 3 bases and the J gene lost 0 bases, with 10 bases spanning the gap. Germline values: CDR1 MGHRA, CDR2 YSYEKL. The DNA for the CDR3 is TGCGCCAGCAGCCATATAGCGTCTAGCACAGATACGCAGTATTTT. Its translation: CASSHIASSTDTQYF.

The chain uses TRBV3-1 and TRBJ1-2; a possible D gene is TRBD1 (6 bases). Per the germline V gene, CDR1 is LGHDT and CDR2 is YNNKEL (reference sequence). V was trimmed by 1 base and J by 6 bases, leaving 15 bases between them. The CDR3 is made up of 15 amino acids. The CDR3 reads CASSQVASGVDGYTF. The CDR3 DNA sequence: TGTGCCAGCAGCCAAGTCGCCTCAGGGGTGGATGGCTACACCTTC.

This clonotype was picked up many times. The chain couples TRBV29-1 to TRBJ2-5; the match to TRBD2 covers 11 bases. Looked up from germline, CDR1 is SQVTM and CDR2 is ANQGSEA. The CDR3 extends over 12 amino acids. With V trimmed by 6 bases and J by 4 bases, 1 base remained unmatched. This CDR3 reads CSVLAGGETQYF. CDR3 nucleotides: TGCAGCGTCCTAGCGGGAGGAGAGACCCAGTACTTC.

This clonotype showed up just a few times. The chain employs TRBV11-2 and TRBJ2-7; a weak D match, TRBD2 (6 bases). Trimming took 5 bases from V and 1 from J, leaving 15 bases between them. The V gene's germline CDR1 is SGHAT and CDR2 FQNNGV. CDR3 size: 15 residues. The CDR3 bases are TGTGCCAGCAGCCCGCAAGCGGGTCTTTCCTACGAGCAGTACTTC. This translates into CASSPQAGLSYEQYF. The full variable domain, in which reference TRBV11-2 and TRBJ2-7 provide the parts outside the CDR3, is EAGVAQSPRYKIIEKRQSVAFWCNPISGHATLYWYQQILGQGPKLLIQFQNNGVVDDSQLPKDRFSAERLKGVDSTLKIQPAKLEDSAVYLCASSPQAGLSYEQYFGPGTRLTVT.

This clonotype was counted at least ten times. The chain employs TRBV20-1 and TRBJ1-2, with 12 nucleotides matching TRBD1. Trimming removed 3 bases from V and 5 bases from J; junction bases left unmatched: 10. There are 16 residues in the CDR3. CDR1 is DFQATT, CDR2 SNEGSKA, per germline (reference sequence). The CDR3 nucleotides are TGCAGTGCTAGGGGAATTTGGGGACAGGGGGCTTATGGCTACACCTTC. This encodes CSARGIWGQGAYGYTF.

The genes are TRBV9 and TRBJ2-5, with 9 bases identical to TRBD1. The length of the CDR3 is 17 residues. Germline V lookup: CDR1 SGDLS, CDR2 YYNGEE. V shed 3 bases and J 5 bases; nucleotides not matched to a gene: 14. The CDR3 region is CASSEGPGQGRGETQYF. The DNA for the CDR3 is TGTGCCAGCAGCGAAGGTCCCGGACAGGGGCGGGGGGAGACCCAGTACTTC.

V usage is TRBV3-1 and J usage is TRBJ1-4; possible D gene TRBD1, 5 bases. This CDR3 contains 13 residues. The V and J ends lost 1 base and 7 bases respectively, with 7 bases between them. Germline V gives CDR1 LGHDT, CDR2 YNNKEL (reference sequence). CDR3 sequence reads: CASSQVQGEKLFF. The CDR3 DNA is TGTGCCAGCAGCCAAGTCCAGGGTGAAAAACTGTTTTTT.

At least ten counts were recorded for this clonotype. V usage is TRBV3-1 and J usage is TRBJ2-7; D remains unclear. There are 13 residues in the CDR3. Germline V gene data show CDR1 as LGHDT and CDR2 as YNNKEL (reference sequence). V lost 0 bases and J 6 bases, leaving 9 bases between the germline ends. The CDR3 bases are TGTGCCAGCAGCCAAGATCTGGTGGGCGAGCAGTACGTC. Encoded protein: CASSQDLVGEQYV.

This clonotype was picked up a small number of times. The CDR3 DNA is TGCAGTGCGAAGACTAGCGTCCACGAGCAGTACGTC. Encoded protein: CSAKTSVHEQYV. This sequence joins TRBV20-1 and TRBJ2-7, with TRBD2 matching 8 bases. V lost 6 bases to trimming and J lost 5 bases; unmatched junction nucleotides: 6. CDR3 length: 12 amino acids. The V gene's germline CDR1 is DFQATT and CDR2 SNEGSKA (reference sequence).

There are a few counts of this clonotype. This CDR3 reads CASSPSPRFQETQYF. For the CDR3, the DNA is TGTGCCAGCAGCCCCTCCCCACGGTTTCAAGAGACCCAGTACTTC. This chain links TRBV3-1 with TRBJ2-5; no definite D call. The CDR3 runs 15 residues. V gave up 4 bases and J gave up 2 bases, with 14 bases separating them. CDR1 is LGHDT, CDR2 YNNKEL, per germline (reference sequence).

This clonotype has ten or more counts. V usage is TRBV12-3 or TRBV12-4 and J usage is TRBJ2-2; 11 bases are shared with TRBD2. The V and J ends lost 2 bases and 4 bases, in that order; junction bases with no gene match: 3. This CDR3 is 16 amino acids long. CDR3 amino acids: CASSLRLAGRTGELFF. The DNA of the CDR3 is TGTGCCAGCAGTTTACGACTAGCGGGACGCACCGGGGAGCTGTTTTTT.

This clonotype has more than one count but fewer than ten. The chain couples TRBV18 to TRBJ1-2; D might be TRBD1 (5 bases). Germline V gene lookup returns CDR1 KGHSH and CDR2 LQKENI. The CDR3 is 14 amino acids. V lost 3 bases and J 3 bases, leaving 11 bases between the germline ends. This chain's CDR3 is CASSPTAVDYGYTF. CDR3 in DNA: TGTGCCAGCTCACCGACAGCCGTCGACTATGGCTACACCTTC. The variable domain in full, completed from reference TRBV18 and TRBJ1-2, reads NAGVMQNPRHLVRRRGQEARLRCSPMKGHSHVYWYRQLPEEGLKFMVYLQKENIIDESGMPKERFSAEFPKEGPSILRIQQVVRGDSAAYFCASSPTAVDYGYTFGSGTRLTVV.

This clonotype has at least ten counts. The rearrangement links TRBV20-1 to TRBJ2-7; possible D gene TRBD1, 5 bases. The CDR3 has 11 amino acids. Germline V gives CDR1 DFQATT, CDR2 SNEGSKA (reference sequence). V was clipped by 6 bases and J by 3 bases, with 9 bases between them. The CDR3 sequence: CSAADNYEQYF. The CDR3, as DNA: TGCAGTGCCGCGGACAACTACGAGCAGTACTTC.